The present T cell receptor beta chain was sequenced within a study of shared clonotypes between healthy human individuals. This CDR3 contains 15 residues. Trimming removed 3 bases from V and 0 bases from J, with 11 bases in between. The germline V gene has CDR1 LNHDA and CDR2 SQIVND (reference sequence). Repertoires were generated with immunoSEQ multiplex PCR, while TCRdb's copy carries only in-frame clones and drops some. Altogether millions of clones are present, approximately 95% being singletons, with the ten largest covering 0.39%. V gene TRBV19 combines with J gene TRBJ1-2; weak D call: TRBD1 (5 bases). The source material was naive CD4+ T cells from PBMCs. Subset: CD45RA+ positively selected. The clonotype was recovered from a man aged 18 to 29 in good health. Some clones in this sample may be carry-over from other donors' samples. In DNA, the CDR3 is TGTGCCAGTAGTATGGGGGTGACGGCTAACTATGGCTACACCTTC. It encodes CASSMGVTANYGYTF.